There are a few counts of the clone carrying this TCR beta chain. The sample belongs to a study of T cells after yellow fever vaccination. It was through 5'RACE template switching that TCR cDNA was made, with a universal primer site and UMIs added. TCRdb used MiXCR to reprocess the 5' RACE reads, holding one entry per CDR3 protein. The table has some 320,000 distinct CDR3 sequences, about 9.5% seen once. The length of the CDR3 is 13 residues. Germline V gene data show CDR1 as SGHTA and CDR2 as FQGNSA. V gave up 5 bases and J gave up 6 bases, with 10 bases separating them. This specimen consisted of PBMCs, obtained on the day of the first yellow fever vaccination. The source is a man aged 18 to 30 who received the YFV17D yellow fever vaccine. This chain joins TRBV7-2 and TRBJ1-4; no clear D. The CDR3 loop reads CASSLDIYEKLFF. CDR3 DNA: TGTGCCAGCAGCCTCGACATTTATGAAAAACTGTTTTTT.